This T cell receptor (beta chain) is drawn from a study of cytomegalovirus exposure and HLA in healthy donors. Study-wide results and limits: When analyzed later, a missense DCLRE1C variant was found to be linked to TCR beta V- and J-gene trimming. The study flagged approximately 180 TCR beta chains as cytomegalovirus-associated. In vitro work confirmed that a few CMV-associated chains recognize CMV antigens.

Germline V gene lookup returns CDR1 MGHRA and CDR2 YSYEKL. Trimming stripped 5 bases from V and 3 bases from J, with 22 bases between. The CDR3 length is 17 residues. 13 Jbeta primers and 60 Vbeta primers were used for the PCR. Some clones are missing from TCRdb's copy, which holds only in-frame ones; the method was immunoSEQ multiplex PCR. The sample holds roughly 80,000 clones, under 80% seen once. In regard to this clone: Its antigen is unidentified.

Sequenced sample: PBMCs. This receptor was obtained from a male donor in good health and CMV-seropositive. The chain links TRBV4-1 to TRBJ2-5, with TRBD1 as a possible D gene (5 bases). CDR3 DNA: TGCGCCAGCAGCGCTACCGTAAGGGGTGCCGTGGAAGAGACCCAGTACTTC. It codes for CASSATVRGAVEETQYF.